This T cell receptor beta chain was profiled in a study of blood T cell repertoires in COVID-19. The table came from immunoSEQ multiplex PCR; TCRdb's copy has only in-frame clones and leaves some out. The data show almost 400,000 clones, roughly 91% seen once. Each recovered donor of Cohort 3 presented with two negative PCRs, clearance, or symptom resolution. The CDR3 length is 17 residues. Germline CDR1 SGHVS, CDR2 FNYEAQ. With V trimmed by 1 base and J by 3 bases, 8 bases remained unmatched. This TCR derives from a woman in her twenties or thirties who had recovered from COVID-19. This chain joins TRBV7-6 and TRBJ2-1; 8 bases are a match to TRBD2. The source material was PBMCs or T cells enriched from blood (not recorded which). The CDR3, as DNA: TGTGCCAGCAGCTTAGTTCCCGGGACTAGTCGCTACAATGAGCAGTTCTTC. It translates to CASSLVPGTSRYNEQFF.